This T cell receptor (beta chain) emerged from a study of CD8+ T cells in alopecia areata. The overall study: Tofacitinib exposure lasted 6 to 18 months, followed by 6 months off drug. Points from the study as a whole: With patients, TCR sharing proved less clear than in mice, a difference possibly related to HLA. Sequencing of scalp tissue also captures the resident alphabeta T cells of normal skin. Clonality exceeded that of normal scalp in lesional scalp, most notably in alopecia totalis/universalis.

V gave up 6 bases and J gave up 5 bases; unmatched junction bases: 16. Per germline, CDR1 SQVTM and CDR2 ANQGSEA. The CDR3 covers 16 residues. This clone was observed a few times. Antigen unknown. cDNA prepared by RNA extraction and subsequent reverse transcription served as the template for sequencing. Here immunoSEQ multiplex PCR was the method, and the copy in TCRdb shows in-frame clones only, minus some. The sample consists of about 160,000 clones, more than 40% of them appearing once. Sequences were obtained from CD4+ T cells sorted from blood. The J gene is TRBJ2-5, the V gene TRBV29-1, with 9 positions matching TRBD1. This TCR came from a human donor with alopecia areata. CDR3 in DNA: TGCAGCGTCGACAGCCGAGGACAGGGGATAGGGGAGACCCAGTACTTC. This codes for CSVDSRGQGIGETQYF.